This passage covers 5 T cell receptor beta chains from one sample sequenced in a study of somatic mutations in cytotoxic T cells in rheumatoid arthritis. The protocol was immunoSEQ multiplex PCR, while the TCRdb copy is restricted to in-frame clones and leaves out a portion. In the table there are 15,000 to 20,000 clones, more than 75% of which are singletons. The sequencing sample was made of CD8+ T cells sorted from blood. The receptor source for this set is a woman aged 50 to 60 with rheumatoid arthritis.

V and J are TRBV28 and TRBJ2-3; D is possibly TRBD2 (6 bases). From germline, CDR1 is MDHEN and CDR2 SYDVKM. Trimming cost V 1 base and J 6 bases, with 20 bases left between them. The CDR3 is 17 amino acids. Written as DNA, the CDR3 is TGTGCCAGCAGTTTATCGGTTAGCGGAAACTCAGTCGATACGCAGTATTTT. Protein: CASSLSVSGNSVDTQYF.

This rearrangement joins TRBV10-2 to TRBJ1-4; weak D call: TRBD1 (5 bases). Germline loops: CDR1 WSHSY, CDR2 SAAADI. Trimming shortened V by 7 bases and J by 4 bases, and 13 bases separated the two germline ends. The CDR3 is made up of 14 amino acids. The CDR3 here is CASMGDRVNEKLFF. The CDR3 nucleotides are TGCGCCAGCATGGGGGACCGAGTTAATGAAAAACTGTTTTTT.

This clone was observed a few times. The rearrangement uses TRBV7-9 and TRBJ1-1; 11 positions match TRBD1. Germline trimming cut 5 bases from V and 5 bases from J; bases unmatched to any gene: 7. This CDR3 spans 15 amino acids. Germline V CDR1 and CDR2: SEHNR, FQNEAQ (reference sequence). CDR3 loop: CASSGGTGGWTEAFF. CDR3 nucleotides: TGTGCCAGCAGCGGAGGGACAGGGGGTTGGACTGAAGCTTTCTTT.

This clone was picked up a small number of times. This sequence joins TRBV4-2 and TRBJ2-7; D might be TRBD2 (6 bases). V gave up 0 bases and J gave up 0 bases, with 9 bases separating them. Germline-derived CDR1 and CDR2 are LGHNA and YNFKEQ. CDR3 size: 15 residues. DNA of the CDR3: TGTGCCAGCAGCCAAGAGAGCGGGCCCTCCTACGAGCAGTACTTC. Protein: CASSQESGPSYEQYF.

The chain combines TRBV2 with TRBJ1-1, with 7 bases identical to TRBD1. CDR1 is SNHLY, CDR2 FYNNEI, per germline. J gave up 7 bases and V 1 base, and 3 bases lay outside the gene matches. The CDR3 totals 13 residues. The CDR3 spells CASSEGQGGEAFF. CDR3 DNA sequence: TGTGCCAGCAGTGAAGGACAGGGCGGTGAAGCTTTCTTT. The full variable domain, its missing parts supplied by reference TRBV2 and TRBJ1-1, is EPEVTQTPSHQVTQMGQEVILRCVPISNHLYFYWYRQILGQKVEFLVSFYNNEISEKSEIFDDQFSVERPDGSNFTLKIRSTKLEDSAMYFCASSEGQGGEAFFGQGTRLTVV.